The table lists the clone carrying this T cell receptor (beta chain) with many counts. Its antigen is still unknown. An end of the junction differs from the germline gene, which may be a read error. The record originates from a study of Graves' ophthalmopathy and Graves' hyperthyroidism. Findings and limits, study-wide: Blood samples also showed most expanded thyroid clonotypes exceeding 0.001 frequency.

CDR1 is MGHDK and CDR2 is SYGVNS in the germline V gene. The CDR3 loop spans 13 amino acids. Eligible hyperthyroidism cases comprised new diagnoses of under 2 months' duration in individuals aged 18 to 65. Pregnancy or lactation, uncontrolled infections and other autoimmune diseases were grounds for excluding patients. RNA transcripts provided the template for amplifying TCR beta CDR3 regions. Second-round multiplex PCR followed a first-round RT-PCR using HTBI primers. One entry per CDR3 protein results from TCRdb running MiXCR on the multiplex PCR reads. The profile shows over a million distinct CDR3 sequences, about 35% of them singletons.

The sample comprised peripheral blood or thyroid tissue (not recorded which). This clonotype originated in an adult man with Graves' hyperthyroidism. V and J are TRBV25-1 and TRBJ2-7; D gene uncertain. The CDR3 region is CASRETSSYAQYF. CDR3 bases: TGTGCCAGCAGGGAAACAAGCTCCTACGCGCAGTACTTC.